This T cell receptor beta chain was identified in a study of cytomegalovirus exposure and HLA in healthy donors. Whole-study results and caveats: The only immune exposure information that was available was CMV serostatus. Researchers reportedly found TCR beta sequences accurately predicted most subjects' HLA-A and HLA-B alleles.

Per germline, CDR1 SGDLS and CDR2 YYNGEE. The germline V and J ends were trimmed by 0 bases and 6 bases, with 13 bases remaining between them. The CDR3 length is 15 residues. Though nominally healthy at sampling, donors likely had unrecorded immune exposures. PCR employed 60 Vbeta and 13 Jbeta primers. Data came from immunoSEQ multiplex PCR; TCRdb stores just in-frame clones and leaves some out. The profile shows some 96,000 clones, approximately 78% of them singletons. This clone was picked up one time. The antigen remains unidentified. Source material: PBMCs. This clonotype was sampled from a woman aged 55 to 70 in good health and CMV-seronegative. This chain links TRBV9 with TRBJ2-1; D unclear. The CDR3 region has the DNA TGTGCCAGCAGCGTAGGCCCTCCGGGTTTCAATGAGCAGTTCTTC. Translation: CASSVGPPGFNEQFF.